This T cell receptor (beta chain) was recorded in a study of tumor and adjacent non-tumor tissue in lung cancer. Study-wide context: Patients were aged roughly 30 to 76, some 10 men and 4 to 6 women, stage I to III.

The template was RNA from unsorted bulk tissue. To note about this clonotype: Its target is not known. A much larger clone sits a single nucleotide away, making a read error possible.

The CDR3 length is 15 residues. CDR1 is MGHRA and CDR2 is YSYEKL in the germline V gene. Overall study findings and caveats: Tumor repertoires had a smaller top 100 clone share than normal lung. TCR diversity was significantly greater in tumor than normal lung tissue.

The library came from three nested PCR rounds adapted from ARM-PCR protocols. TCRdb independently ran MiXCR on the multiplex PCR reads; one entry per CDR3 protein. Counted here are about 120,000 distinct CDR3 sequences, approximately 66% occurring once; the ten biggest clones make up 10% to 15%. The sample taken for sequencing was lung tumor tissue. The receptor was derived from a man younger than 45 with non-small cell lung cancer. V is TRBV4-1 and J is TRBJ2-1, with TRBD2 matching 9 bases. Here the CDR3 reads CASSQESGRMNEEFF. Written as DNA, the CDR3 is TGCGCCAGCAGCCAAGAGAGCGGGAGGATGAATGAGGAGTTCTTC.